This record looks at one T cell receptor (beta chain) sequence and its context. What it binds is not known. Trimming took off 0 bases at V and 3 bases at J, with 8 bases between the two ends. Germline CDR1 SGHTA, CDR2 FQGTGA. The CDR3 length is 14 residues. This entry belongs to a study of shared clonotypes between healthy human individuals. Study results and limitations: Deeper or shallower sequencing was expected to change how clonotypes are shared among donors. A limitation of the genetic and exposure-history diversity represented arose from few donors.

This table comes from immunoSEQ multiplex PCR, and its TCRdb copy is limited to in-frame clones, with some not included. The sample yields fewer than 3 million clones, roughly 90% seen once. The J gene is TRBJ2-5, the V gene TRBV7-3; no definite D call. Sequencing was performed on naive CD4+ T cells from PBMCs. Specified subset: CD45RA+ positively selected. The sequence was obtained from a man aged 18 to 35 in good health. Some clones in this sample may be carry-over from other donors' samples. The CDR3 loop is CASSLTGDKETQYF. CDR3 in DNA: TGTGCCAGCAGCTTAACAGGCGACAAAGAGACCCAGTACTTC.